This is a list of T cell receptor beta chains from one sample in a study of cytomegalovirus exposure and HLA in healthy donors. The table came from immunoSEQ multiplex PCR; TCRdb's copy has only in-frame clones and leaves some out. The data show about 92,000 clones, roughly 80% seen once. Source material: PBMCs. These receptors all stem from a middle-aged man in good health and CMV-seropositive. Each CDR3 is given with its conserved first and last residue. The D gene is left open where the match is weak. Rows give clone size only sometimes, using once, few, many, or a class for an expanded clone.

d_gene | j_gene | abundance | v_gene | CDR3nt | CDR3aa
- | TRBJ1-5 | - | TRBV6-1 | TGTGCCAGCAGTGAGACGGGATATAGCAATCAGCCCCAGCATTTT | CASSETGYSNQPQHF
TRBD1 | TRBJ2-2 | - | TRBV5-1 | TGCGCCAGCAGCTTGACAGGGGGCGAAACCGGGGAGCTGTTTTTT | CASSLTGGETGELFF
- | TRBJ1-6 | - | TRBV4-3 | TGCGCCAGCAGCCAAGATTCTCTTCTACCCCTCCACTTT | CASSQDSLLPLHF
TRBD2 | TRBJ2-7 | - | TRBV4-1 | TGCGCCAGCAGCCAAGAACCGGCGGGAGGCCGAGGGTACGAGCAGTACTTC | CASSQEPAGGRGYEQYF
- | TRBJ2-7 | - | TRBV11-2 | TGTGCCAGCAGCTTAGTCCGCGAAGCGTACGAGCAGTACTTC | CASSLVREAYEQYF
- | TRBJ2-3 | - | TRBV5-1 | TGCGCCAGCAGCTTGGGGGGAAGGGGGAGTGATACGCAGTATTTT | CASSLGGRGSDTQYF
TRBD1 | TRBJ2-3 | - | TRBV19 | TGTGCCAGTATACCGACAGGGGTTAGCACAGATACGCAGTATTTT | CASIPTGVSTDTQYF
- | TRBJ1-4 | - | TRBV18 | TGTGCCAGCTCACCACCGGGAGGGACTCGTGAAAAACTGTTTTTT | CASSPPGGTREKLFF
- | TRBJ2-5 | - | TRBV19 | TGTGCCAGTAGTTTCCGAGAGACCCAGTACTTC | CASSFRETQYF
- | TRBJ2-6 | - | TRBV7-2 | TGTGCCAGCAGCGCGGCCAGCTCTGGGGCCAACGTCCTGACTTTC | CASSAASSGANVLTF
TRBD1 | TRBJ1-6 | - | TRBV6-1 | TGTGCCAGCGGGGACAGGGAAATTACACCCCTCCACTTT | CASGDREITPLHF
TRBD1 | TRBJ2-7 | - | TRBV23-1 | TGCGCCAGCAGTCATCCTTCAGGGGGTAACTCCTACGAGCAGTACTTC | CASSHPSGGNSYEQYF
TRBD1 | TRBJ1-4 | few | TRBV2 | TGTGCCAGCAGTCCTACCGGACAGGGGAGCGAAAAACTGTTTTTT | CASSPTGQGSEKLFF
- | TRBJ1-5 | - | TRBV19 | TGTGCCAGTAGTATCGATAGTAGCAATCAGCCCCAGCATTTT | CASSIDSSNQPQHF
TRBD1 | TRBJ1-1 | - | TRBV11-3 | TGTGCCAGCAGCTACTCTAGACAGGGGTCTGAAGCTTTCTTT | CASSYSRQGSEAFF
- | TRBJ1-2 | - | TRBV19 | TGTGCCAGTAGTATAGTTTCGGGAGGCGGGTATGGCTACACCTTC | CASSIVSGGGYGYTF
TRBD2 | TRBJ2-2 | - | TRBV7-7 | TGTGCCAGCAGCCCCCCGGTAGGGCGGGGGGCCCAACAAGGGGAGCTGTTTTTT | CASSPPVGRGAQQGELFF
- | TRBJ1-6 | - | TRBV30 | TGTGCCTGGGAAACAGGTTTCGGATCACCCCTCCACTTT | CAWETGFGSPLHF
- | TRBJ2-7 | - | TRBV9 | TGTGCCAGCAGCGTAGAGTCTGGTCGGAGAACCTCCGAGCAGTACTTC | CASSVESGRRTSEQYF
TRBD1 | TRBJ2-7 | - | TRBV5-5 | TGTGCCAGCAGACCCGGGACAGGACTATACGAGCAGTACTTC | CASRPGTGLYEQYF
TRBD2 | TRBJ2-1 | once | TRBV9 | TGTGCCAGCAGCGTACCACCTAGCGGGGGGGGTAATGAGCAGTTCTTC | CASSVPPSGGGNEQFF
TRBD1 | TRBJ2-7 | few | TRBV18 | TGTGCCAGCTCACCACCGAGGGGACAGGGGGCGAGTCCCGAGCAGTACTTC | CASSPPRGQGASPEQYF
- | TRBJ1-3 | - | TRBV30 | TGTGCCTGGAGTGTACCAGGGCGTATTGGAAACACCATATATTTT | CAWSVPGRIGNTIYF
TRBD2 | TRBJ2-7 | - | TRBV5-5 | TGTGCCAGCAGCGTTTCCGGGACTAGCTCGAAGCAGGAGTACTTC | CASSVSGTSSKQEYF
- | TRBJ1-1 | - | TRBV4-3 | TGCGCCAGCGCGGGCCAATCAAACACTGAAGCTTTCTTT | CASAGQSNTEAFF
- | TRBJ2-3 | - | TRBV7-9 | TGTGCCAGCAGCTTAAACGAGAGGGATACGCAGTATTTT | CASSLNERDTQYF
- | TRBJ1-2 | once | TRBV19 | TGTGCCAGCTCGACCCCTGGGGCGCCTTATGGCTACACCTTC | CASSTPGAPYGYTF
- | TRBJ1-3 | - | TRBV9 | TGTGCCAGCAGCGTAACCGGCGGGGGCTCTGGAAACACCATATATTTT | CASSVTGGGSGNTIYF
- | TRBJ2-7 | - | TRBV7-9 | TGTGCCAGCAGCTTAGTGTCAGGGAACTACGAGCAGTACTTC | CASSLVSGNYEQYF
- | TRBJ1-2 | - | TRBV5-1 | TGCGCCAGCAGCCTGGGCAACGGCTATGGCTACACCTTC | CASSLGNGYGYTF
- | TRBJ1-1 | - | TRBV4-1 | TGCGCCAGCAGCCCACCAGGGTCTGGTACTGAAGCTTTCTTT | CASSPPGSGTEAFF
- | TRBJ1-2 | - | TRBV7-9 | TGTGCCAGCAGCTTTTGGGGAGGGACGGGCAGCTATGGCTACCCCTTC | CASSFWGGTGSYGYPF
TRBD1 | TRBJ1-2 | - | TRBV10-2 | TGCGCCAGCGGGGGACAGGGGCGTGGCTACACCTTC | CASGGQGRGYTF
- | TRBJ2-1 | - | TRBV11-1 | TGTGCCAGCAGATCCCCGACACCGAGCTCCTACAATGAGCAGTTCTTC | CASRSPTPSSYNEQFF
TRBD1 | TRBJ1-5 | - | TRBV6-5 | TGTGCCAGCGGGACAGCCGGTCATGGCAATCAGCCCCAGAATTTT | CASGTAGHGNQPQNF
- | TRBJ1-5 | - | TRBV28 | TGTGCCACCGGCCCGAGCCCCACGGGGAATCAGCCCCAGCATTTT | CATGPSPTGNQPQHF
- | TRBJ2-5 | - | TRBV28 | TGTGCCAGCAGGCGCCGGACAGACCAAGAGACCCAGTACTTC | CASRRRTDQETQYF
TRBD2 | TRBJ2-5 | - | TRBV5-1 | TGCGCCAGCAGCGGAGCGGGGGCCCAAGAGACCCAGTACTTC | CASSGAGAQETQYF
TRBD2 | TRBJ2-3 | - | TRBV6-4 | TGTGCCAGCAGTAGGCTAGCGGGGTTCCGCACAGATACGCAGTATTTT | CASSRLAGFRTDTQYF